Detailed here is one T cell receptor beta chain. Its target is not known. CDR3 size: 14 residues. Unmatched junction bases numbered 9, after V lost 6 bases and J lost 3 bases. A multiplex PCR was run with 60 Vbeta primers and 13 Jbeta primers. Method: immunoSEQ multiplex PCR; TCRdb's copy keeps in-frame clones and lacks some. The table includes approximately 170,000 clones, roughly 80% detected once. This record comes from a study of cytomegalovirus exposure and HLA in healthy donors. The study, taken as a whole, reports: In an earlier analysis, most TCR beta V segments were productive about 87% or about 30% of the time. In terms of immune exposure information, only CMV serostatus was available.

Sequenced material: PBMCs. This sequence originates from a male donor in good health and CMV-seronegative. The gene calls are TRBV5-3 and TRBJ2-7; 7 nucleotides line up with TRBD1. TRBV5-3 counts as an open reading frame of uncertain function. This CDR3 is CARTMTGNNYEQYF. DNA for the CDR3: TGTGCCAGAACCATGACAGGGAATAACTACGAGCAGTACTTC.